The 16 T cell receptor beta chains presented below share a single source sample, sequenced in a study of breast tumors, draining lymph nodes, adjacent tissues. Breast cancer patients provided tissue from their axillary draining lymph nodes. TCRdb reprocessed the multiplex PCR reads with MiXCR, giving one entry per CDR3 protein. The sample includes approximately 210,000 distinct CDR3 sequences, about 30% of them seen just once. The sequenced sample consisted of axillary lymph node tissue. These receptors came from a female donor with breast cancer. Some clones in this sample may be carry-over from other donors' samples.

This clonotype was detected ten times or more. The chain recombines TRBV6-1 with TRBJ1-4, with 10 bases identical to TRBD1. Germline CDR1 is MNHNS and CDR2 is SASEGT. The junction had 8 bases not matched to a gene; V was cut back by 6 bases and J by 7 bases. The CDR3 loop spans 15 amino acids. The CDR3 here is CASRSDRGNGEKLFF. CDR3 in DNA: TGTGCCAGCAGGTCGGACAGGGGGAACGGTGAAAAACTGTTTTTT.

The J gene is TRBJ2-5, the V gene TRBV6-2 or TRBV6-3, with 9 bases fitting TRBD1. This CDR3 contains 14 residues. V trimming: 5 bases; J trimming: 9 bases; junction bases outside the gene matches: 10. CDR1 is MNHEY and CDR2 is SVGEGT in the germline V gene. The DNA of the CDR3 is TGTGCCAGCAGTCACGGGACAGGGACCTGGTCCCAGTACTTC. Translation: CASSHGTGTWSQYF.

Ten or more counts support this clonotype. The chain is built from TRBV11-3 and TRBJ2-3, with D possibly TRBD2 on 6 matching bases. The CDR3 length is 16 residues. The V end lost 1 base, the J end lost 0 bases, and 11 bases lay between the germline ends. The germline V gene encodes CDR1 SGHNT and CDR2 YENEEA. The CDR3 region is CASSLVGSGSTDTQYF. In nucleotides, the CDR3 is TGTGCCAGCAGCTTAGTCGGTAGCGGAAGCACAGATACGCAGTATTTT. Variable domain in full (rest from reference TRBV11-3 and TRBJ2-3): EAGVVQSPRYKIIEKKQPVAFWCNPISGHNTLYWYLQNLGQGPELLIRYENEEAVDDSQLPKDRFSAERLKGVDSTLKIQPAELGDSAVYLCASSLVGSGSTDTQYFGPGTRLTVL.

This clonotype was picked up many times. The V call is TRBV28, the J call TRBJ2-2, with a tentative D call TRBD1 (7 bases). Trimming left V 8 bases short and J 5 bases short, with 15 bases between. The CDR3 runs 14 residues. Germline assignment: CDR1 MDHEN and CDR2 SYDVKM. The CDR3 sequence is CASRPQGGTGELFF. DNA of the CDR3: TGTGCCAGCCGCCCCCAGGGGGGAACCGGGGAGCTGTTTTTT.

The table lists this clonotype with many counts. The chain employs TRBV6-5 and TRBJ2-7, with a weak D call TRBD2 (5 bases). CDR3 size: 14 residues. Germline assignment: CDR1 MNHEY and CDR2 SVGAGI. The V gene lost 8 bases and the J gene lost 7 bases, with 21 bases spanning the gap. CDR3 in DNA: TGTGCCAGCGGACCAGGAGGACCCTATGGTGAGCAGTACTTC. As protein: CASGPGGPYGEQYF.

The genes are TRBV12-3 or TRBV12-4 and TRBJ1-1; D is unresolved. The CDR3 extends over 15 amino acids. The ends were cut back, 7 bases at V and 1 base at J, with 16 bases in the middle. The CDR3 is CASTQLSAANTEAFF. In DNA, the CDR3 is TGTGCCAGCACCCAACTCTCGGCAGCGAACACTGAAGCTTTCTTT.

This clonotype was found once. It may be a read error: a sequence one base away is much more abundant. V and J are TRBV6-2 or TRBV6-3 and TRBJ2-5; D uncertain. V was pared by 6 bases and J by 0 bases, with 8 bases between. This CDR3 is built from 13 residues. CDR1 and CDR2 from the germline V gene are MNHEY and SVGEGT. The CDR3 spells CASRPRYQETQYF. The DNA of the CDR3 is TGTGCCAGCAGGCCTCGGTACCAAGAGACCCAGTACTTC.

The table lists this clonotype with many counts. The chain recombines TRBV20-1 with TRBJ1-2; 9 bases match TRBD1. This CDR3 is 18 amino acids long. J gave up 4 bases and V 0 bases, and 15 bases lay outside the gene matches. Looked up from germline, CDR1 is DFQATT and CDR2 is SNEGSKA (reference sequence). This CDR3 reads CSARDPRLQGATGYGYTF. The CDR3 DNA follows: TGCAGTGCTAGAGATCCGAGGCTACAGGGGGCAACGGGCTATGGCTACACCTTC.

This clonotype was seen many times. The chain carries TRBV4-3 and TRBJ2-2, with TRBD2 identical over 9 bases. V was clipped by 4 bases and J by 1 base; unmatched bases: 4. There are 16 residues in the CDR3. The germline V gene encodes CDR1 LGHNA and CDR2 YSLEER. The CDR3 here is CASSPRGGWNTGELFF. DNA for the CDR3: TGCGCCAGCAGCCCGCGGGGGGGTTGGAACACCGGGGAGCTGTTTTTT.

This clonotype was picked up many times. This chain joins TRBV20-1 and TRBJ2-7, with 8 bases matching TRBD2. The CDR3 covers 14 residues. V lost 3 bases to trimming and J lost 0 bases; unmatched junction nucleotides: 4. Germline-derived CDR1 and CDR2 are DFQATT and SNEGSKA (reference sequence). The CDR3 region has the DNA TGCAGTGCTAGGGAGCGGGAGAGCTCCTACGAGCAGTACTTC. It yields the protein CSARERESSYEQYF.

The table lists this clonotype with many counts. The chain employs TRBV20-1 and TRBJ2-7; 8 nucleotides align to TRBD2. Per the germline V gene, CDR1 is DFQATT and CDR2 is SNEGSKA (reference sequence). V gave up 5 bases and J gave up 0 bases; unmatched junction bases: 9. The CDR3 is 15 residues long. CDR3 region: CSAVKRETSSYEQYF. As DNA, the CDR3 is TGCAGTGCTGTAAAGCGGGAGACTTCCTCCTACGAGCAGTACTTC.

On this clonotype itself: This may be a read error, as it is one base from a much larger clone. The chain uses TRBV6-5 and TRBJ2-7; 7 bases are a match to TRBD1. This CDR3 has 14 residues. With 4 bases clipped from V and 4 bases from J, the junction kept 7 bases outside the gene matches. The germline CDR1 and CDR2 sequences are MNHEY and SVGAGI. CDR3 protein: CASSSPRDSYEQYF. Here the CDR3 DNA reads TGTGCCAGCAGTTCCCCCCGGGACAGTTACGAGCAGTACTTC.

This clonotype appeared a single time. The V and J genes are TRBV5-1 and TRBJ2-1; 9 bases agree with TRBD2. Trimming at V came to 7 bases and at J to 5 bases, leaving 4 bases not matched to a gene. Germline V gene data show CDR1 as SGHRS and CDR2 as YFSETQ. The CDR3 is 13 amino acids. The CDR3 sequence is CASAGGPDNEQFF. As DNA, the CDR3 is TGCGCCAGCGCGGGAGGGCCTGACAATGAGCAGTTCTTC.

This clonotype occurred once. The chain recombines TRBV4-1 with TRBJ2-1; the D call may be TRBD1 or TRBD2 (5 bases each). The V end lost 9 bases, the J end lost 6 bases, and 18 bases lay between the germline ends. CDR3 length: 14 residues. Germline V gives CDR1 MGHRA, CDR2 YSYEKL. The CDR3 sequence is CASCPGPTCNEQFF. The CDR3 DNA reads TGCGCCAGTTGCCCGGGACCTACCTGCAATGAGCAGTTCTTC.

This clonotype was picked up one time. Being one base from a much bigger clone, this may be a read error. CDR3 region: CSASTMSPYNEQFF. For the CDR3, the DNA is TGCAGTGCTAGTACGATGAGCCCATACAATGAGCAGTTCTTC. The chain recombines TRBV20-1 with TRBJ2-1; the D is unclear. The germline gives CDR1 DFQATT, CDR2 SNEGSKA (reference sequence). With 3 bases removed from V and 4 bases from J, the gap between germline ends came to 13 bases. CDR3 length equals 14 residues.

The chain carries TRBV24-1 and TRBJ2-3; 13 bases align to TRBD2. Germline CDR1 is KGHDR and CDR2 is SFDVKD. V was clipped by 7 bases and J by 4 bases; unmatched bases: 13. The CDR3 has 18 amino acids. CDR3 sequence (DNA): TGTGCCACCAGCGTTGGTGGGAGGACTAGCGGGAGCCCAGATACGCAGTATTTT. Amino acid sequence: CATSVGGRTSGSPDTQYF.